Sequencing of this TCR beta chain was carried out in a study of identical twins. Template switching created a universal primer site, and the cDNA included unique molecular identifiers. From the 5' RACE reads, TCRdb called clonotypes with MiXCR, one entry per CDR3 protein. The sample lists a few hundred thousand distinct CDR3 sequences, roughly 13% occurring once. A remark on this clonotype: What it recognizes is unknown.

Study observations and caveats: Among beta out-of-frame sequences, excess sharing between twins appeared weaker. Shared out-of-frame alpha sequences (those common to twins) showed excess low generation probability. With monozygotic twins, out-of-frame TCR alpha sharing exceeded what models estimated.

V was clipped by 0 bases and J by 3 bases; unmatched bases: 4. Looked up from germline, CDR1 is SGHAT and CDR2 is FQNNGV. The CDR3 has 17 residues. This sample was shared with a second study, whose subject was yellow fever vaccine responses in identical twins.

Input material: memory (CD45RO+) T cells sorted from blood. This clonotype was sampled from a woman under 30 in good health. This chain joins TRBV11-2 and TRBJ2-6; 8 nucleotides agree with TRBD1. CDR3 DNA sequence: TGTGCCAGCAGCTTAGACAGGGGGCGTTATGGGGCCAACGTCCTGACTTTC. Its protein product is CASSLDRGRYGANVLTF. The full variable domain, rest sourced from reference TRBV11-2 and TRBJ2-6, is EAGVAQSPRYKIIEKRQSVAFWCNPISGHATLYWYQQILGQGPKLLIQFQNNGVVDDSQLPKDRFSAERLKGVDSTLKIQPAKLEDSAVYLCASSLDRGRYGANVLTFGAGSRLTVL.